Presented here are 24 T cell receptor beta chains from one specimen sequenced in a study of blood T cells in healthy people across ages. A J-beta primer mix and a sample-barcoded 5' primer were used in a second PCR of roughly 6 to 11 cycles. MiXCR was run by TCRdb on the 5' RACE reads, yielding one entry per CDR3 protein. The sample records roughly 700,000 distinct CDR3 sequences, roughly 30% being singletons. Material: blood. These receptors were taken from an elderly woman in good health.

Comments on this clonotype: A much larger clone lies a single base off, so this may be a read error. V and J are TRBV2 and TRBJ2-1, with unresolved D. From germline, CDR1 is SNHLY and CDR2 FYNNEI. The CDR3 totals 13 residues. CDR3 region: CASSPFARNERFF. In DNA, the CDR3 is TGTGCCAGCAGTCCCTTTGCAAGGAATGAGCGGTTCTTC. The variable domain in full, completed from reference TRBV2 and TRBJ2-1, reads EPEVTQTPSHQVTQMGQEVILRCVPISNHLYFYWYRQILGQKVEFLVSFYNNEISEKSEIFDDQFSVERPDGSNFTLKIRSTKLEDSAMYFCASSPFARNERFFGPGTRLTVL.

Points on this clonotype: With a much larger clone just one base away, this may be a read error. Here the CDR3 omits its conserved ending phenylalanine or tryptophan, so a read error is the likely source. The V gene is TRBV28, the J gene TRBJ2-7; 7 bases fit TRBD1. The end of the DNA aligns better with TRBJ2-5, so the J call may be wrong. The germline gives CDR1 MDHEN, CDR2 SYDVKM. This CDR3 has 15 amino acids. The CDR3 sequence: CASSRATGTSETQYL. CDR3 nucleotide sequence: TGTGCCAGCAGTCGAGCGACAGGGACCTCGGAGACCCAGTACTTA.

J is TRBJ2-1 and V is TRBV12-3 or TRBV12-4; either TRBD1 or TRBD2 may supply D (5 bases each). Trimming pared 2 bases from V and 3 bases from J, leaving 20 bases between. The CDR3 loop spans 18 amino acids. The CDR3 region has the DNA TGTGCCAGCAGTTTACTAAGGGGCGACTACTCAATCTACAATGAGCAGTTCTTC. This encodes CASSLLRGDYSIYNEQFF.

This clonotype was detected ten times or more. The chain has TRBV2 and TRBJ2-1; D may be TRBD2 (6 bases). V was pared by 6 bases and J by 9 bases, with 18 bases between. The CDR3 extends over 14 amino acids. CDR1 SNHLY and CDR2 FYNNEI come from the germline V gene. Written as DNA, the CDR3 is TGTGCCAGCAGGGCCGGGACTGCACATACTGAGCAGTTCTTC. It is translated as CASRAGTAHTEQFF.

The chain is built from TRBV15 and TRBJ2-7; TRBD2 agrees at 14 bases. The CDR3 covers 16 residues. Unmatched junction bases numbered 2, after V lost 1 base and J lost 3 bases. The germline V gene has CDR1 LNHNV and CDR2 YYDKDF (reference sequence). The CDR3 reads CATSRGGLAGVYEQYF. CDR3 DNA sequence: TGTGCCACCAGCAGAGGGGGACTAGCGGGAGTCTACGAGCAGTACTTC.

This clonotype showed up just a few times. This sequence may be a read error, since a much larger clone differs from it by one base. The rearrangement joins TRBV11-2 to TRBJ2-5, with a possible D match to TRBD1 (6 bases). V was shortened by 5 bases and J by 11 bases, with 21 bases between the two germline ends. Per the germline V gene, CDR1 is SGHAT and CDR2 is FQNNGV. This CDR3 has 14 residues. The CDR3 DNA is TGTGCCAGCAGCAGCAGGGGAAGGAGCAATGAGCAGTACTTC. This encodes CASSSRGRSNEQYF. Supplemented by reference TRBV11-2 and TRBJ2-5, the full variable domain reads EAGVAQSPRYKIIEKRQSVAFWCNPISGHATLYWYQQILGQGPKLLIQFQNNGVVDDSQLPKDRFSAERLKGVDSTLKIQPAKLEDSAVYLCASSSRGRSNEQYFGPGTRLLVL.

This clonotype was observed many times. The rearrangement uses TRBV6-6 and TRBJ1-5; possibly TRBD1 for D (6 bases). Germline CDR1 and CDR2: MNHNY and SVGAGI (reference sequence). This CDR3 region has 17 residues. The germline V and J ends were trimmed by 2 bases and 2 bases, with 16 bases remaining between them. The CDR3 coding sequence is TGTGCCAGCAGTTACCTCGTTCGGGGACATCGCAATCAGCCCCAGCATTTT. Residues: CASSYLVRGHRNQPQHF.

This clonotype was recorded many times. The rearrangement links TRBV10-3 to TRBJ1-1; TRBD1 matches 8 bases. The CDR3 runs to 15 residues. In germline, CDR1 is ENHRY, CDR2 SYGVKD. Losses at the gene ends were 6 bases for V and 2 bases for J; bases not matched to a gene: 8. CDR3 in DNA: TGTGCCATCAGGGAGGGACAGGTTGGAAACACTGAAGCTTTCTTT. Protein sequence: CAIREGQVGNTEAFF.

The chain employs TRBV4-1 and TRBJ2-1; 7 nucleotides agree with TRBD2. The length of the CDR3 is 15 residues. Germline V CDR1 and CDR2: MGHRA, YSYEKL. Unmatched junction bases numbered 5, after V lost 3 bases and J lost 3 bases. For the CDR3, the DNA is TGCGCCAGCAGCCAGACACCGGGGGGCTACAATGAGCAGTTCTTC. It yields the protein CASSQTPGGYNEQFF.

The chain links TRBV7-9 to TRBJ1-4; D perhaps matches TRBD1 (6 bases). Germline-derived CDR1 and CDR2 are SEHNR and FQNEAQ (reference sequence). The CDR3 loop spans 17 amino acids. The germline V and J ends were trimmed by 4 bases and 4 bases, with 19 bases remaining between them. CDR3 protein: CASSYGTLHAINEKLFF. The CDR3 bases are TGTGCCAGCAGCTACGGGACATTACACGCGATTAATGAAAAACTGTTTTTT. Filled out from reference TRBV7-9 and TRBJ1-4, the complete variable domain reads DTGVSQNPRHKITKRGQNVTFRCDPISEHNRLYWYRQTLGQGPEFLTYFQNEAQLEKSRLLSDRFSAERPKGSFSTLEIQRTEQGDSAMYLCASSYGTLHAINEKLFFGSGTQLSVL.

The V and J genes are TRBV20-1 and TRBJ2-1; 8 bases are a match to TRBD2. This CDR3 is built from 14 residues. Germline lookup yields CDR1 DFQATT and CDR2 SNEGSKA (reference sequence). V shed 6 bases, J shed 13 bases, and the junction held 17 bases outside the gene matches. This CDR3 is CSARRGGRVETQFF. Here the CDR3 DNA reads TGCAGTGCCAGACGCGGGGGGCGCGTAGAGACCCAGTTCTTC.

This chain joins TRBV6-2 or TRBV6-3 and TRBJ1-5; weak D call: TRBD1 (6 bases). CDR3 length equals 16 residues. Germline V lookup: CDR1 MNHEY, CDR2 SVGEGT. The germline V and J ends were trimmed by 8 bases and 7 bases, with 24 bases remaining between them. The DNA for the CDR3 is TGTGCCAGCTCCTACTCGGGCAGGGGTCTCGTCCAGCCCCAGCATTTT. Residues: CASSYSGRGLVQPQHF.

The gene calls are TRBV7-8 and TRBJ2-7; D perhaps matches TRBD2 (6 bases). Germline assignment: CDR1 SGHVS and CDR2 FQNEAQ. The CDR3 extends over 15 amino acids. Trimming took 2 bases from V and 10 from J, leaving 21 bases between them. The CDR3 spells CASSLRAGTLQIQYF. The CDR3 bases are TGTGCCAGCAGCTTAAGGGCAGGGACTCTGCAGATCCAGTACTTC. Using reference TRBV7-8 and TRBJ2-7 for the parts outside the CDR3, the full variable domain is GAGVSQSPRYKVAKRGQDVALRCDPISGHVSLFWYQQALGQGPEFLTYFQNEAQLDKSGLPSDRFFAERPEGSVSTLKIQRTQQEDSAVYLCASSLRAGTLQIQYFGPGTRLTVT.

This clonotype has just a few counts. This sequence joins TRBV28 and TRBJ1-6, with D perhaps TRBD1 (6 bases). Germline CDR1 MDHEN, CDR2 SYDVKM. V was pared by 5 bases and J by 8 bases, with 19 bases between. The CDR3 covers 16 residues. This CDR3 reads CASSDPRTVFDSPLHF. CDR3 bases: TGTGCCAGCAGTGACCCCAGGACAGTGTTCGATTCACCCCTCCACTTT.

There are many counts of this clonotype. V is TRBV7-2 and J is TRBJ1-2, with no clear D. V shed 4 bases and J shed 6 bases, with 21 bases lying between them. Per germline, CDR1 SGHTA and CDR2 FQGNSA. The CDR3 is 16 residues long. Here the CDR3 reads CASSYRSEGHGNGYTF. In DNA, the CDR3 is TGTGCCAGCAGCTACCGGTCCGAAGGCCACGGGAATGGCTACACCTTC.

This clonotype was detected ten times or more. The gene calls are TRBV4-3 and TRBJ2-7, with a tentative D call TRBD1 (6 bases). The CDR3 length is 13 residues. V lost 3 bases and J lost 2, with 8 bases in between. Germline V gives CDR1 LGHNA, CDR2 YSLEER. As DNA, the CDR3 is TGCGCCAGCAGCCAGTACAGGGCCTACGAGCAGTACTTC. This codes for CASSQYRAYEQYF.

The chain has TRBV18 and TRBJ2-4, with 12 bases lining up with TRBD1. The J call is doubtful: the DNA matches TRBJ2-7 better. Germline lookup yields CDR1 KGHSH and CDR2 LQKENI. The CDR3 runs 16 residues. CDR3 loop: CASSRLRDRGLNEQYF. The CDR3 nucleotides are TGTGCCAGCTCACGGCTCCGGGACAGGGGGCTGAACGAGCAGTACTTC.

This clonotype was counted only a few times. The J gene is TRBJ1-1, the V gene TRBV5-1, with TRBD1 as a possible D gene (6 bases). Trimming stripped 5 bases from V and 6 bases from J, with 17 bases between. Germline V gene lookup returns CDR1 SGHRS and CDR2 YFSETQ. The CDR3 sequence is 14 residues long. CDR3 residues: CASRGQQGSAEAFF. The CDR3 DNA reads TGCGCCAGCAGGGGACAACAGGGTAGCGCTGAAGCTTTCTTT.

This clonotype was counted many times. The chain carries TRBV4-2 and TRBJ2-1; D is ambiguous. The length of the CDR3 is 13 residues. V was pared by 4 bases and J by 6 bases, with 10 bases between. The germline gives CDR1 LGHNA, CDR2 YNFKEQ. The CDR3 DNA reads TGTGCCAGCAGCCCGTCCCTAAGCAATGAGCAGTTCTTC. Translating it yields CASSPSLSNEQFF.

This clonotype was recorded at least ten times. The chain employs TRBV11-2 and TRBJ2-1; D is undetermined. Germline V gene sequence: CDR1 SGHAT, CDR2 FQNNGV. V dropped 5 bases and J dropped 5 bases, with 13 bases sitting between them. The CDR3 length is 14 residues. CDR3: CASSPWAGDNEQFF. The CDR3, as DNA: TGTGCCAGCAGCCCCTGGGCAGGAGACAATGAGCAGTTCTTC. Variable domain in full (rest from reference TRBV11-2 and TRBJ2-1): EAGVAQSPRYKIIEKRQSVAFWCNPISGHATLYWYQQILGQGPKLLIQFQNNGVVDDSQLPKDRFSAERLKGVDSTLKIQPAKLEDSAVYLCASSPWAGDNEQFFGPGTRLTVL.

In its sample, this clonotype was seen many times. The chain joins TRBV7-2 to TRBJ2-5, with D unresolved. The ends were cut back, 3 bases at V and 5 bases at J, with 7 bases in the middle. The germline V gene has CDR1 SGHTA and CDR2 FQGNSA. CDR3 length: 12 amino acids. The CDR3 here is CASSFSPETQYF. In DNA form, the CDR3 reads TGTGCCAGCAGCTTCTCTCCGGAGACCCAGTACTTC.

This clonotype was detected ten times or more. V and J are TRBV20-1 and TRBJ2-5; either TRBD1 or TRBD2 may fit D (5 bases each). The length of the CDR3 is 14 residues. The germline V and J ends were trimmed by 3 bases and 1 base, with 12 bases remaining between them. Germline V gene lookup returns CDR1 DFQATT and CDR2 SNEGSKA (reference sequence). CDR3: CSARGRTSQETQYF. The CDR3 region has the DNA TGCAGTGCTAGGGGACGGACCTCCCAAGAGACCCAGTACTTC.

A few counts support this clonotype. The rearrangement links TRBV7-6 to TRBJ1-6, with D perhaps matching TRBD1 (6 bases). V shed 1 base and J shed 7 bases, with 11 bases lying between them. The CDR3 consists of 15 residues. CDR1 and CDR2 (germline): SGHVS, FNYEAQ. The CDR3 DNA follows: TGTGCCAGCAGCTTAGTTCCAGGGGCAAATTCACCCCTCCACTTT. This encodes CASSLVPGANSPLHF. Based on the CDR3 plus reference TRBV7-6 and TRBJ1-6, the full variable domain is GAGVSQSPRYKVTKRGQDVALRCDPISGHVSLYWYRQALGQGPEFLTYFNYEAQQDKSGLPNDRFSAERPEGSISTLTIQRTEQRDSAMYRCASSLVPGANSPLHFGNGTRLTVT.

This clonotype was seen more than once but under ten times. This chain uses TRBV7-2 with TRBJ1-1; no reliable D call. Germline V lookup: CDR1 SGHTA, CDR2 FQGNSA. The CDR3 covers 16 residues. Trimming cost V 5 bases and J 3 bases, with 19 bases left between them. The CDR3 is CASSRWMGTRDTEAFF. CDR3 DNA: TGTGCCAGCAGCCGCTGGATGGGCACTAGGGACACTGAAGCTTTCTTT.